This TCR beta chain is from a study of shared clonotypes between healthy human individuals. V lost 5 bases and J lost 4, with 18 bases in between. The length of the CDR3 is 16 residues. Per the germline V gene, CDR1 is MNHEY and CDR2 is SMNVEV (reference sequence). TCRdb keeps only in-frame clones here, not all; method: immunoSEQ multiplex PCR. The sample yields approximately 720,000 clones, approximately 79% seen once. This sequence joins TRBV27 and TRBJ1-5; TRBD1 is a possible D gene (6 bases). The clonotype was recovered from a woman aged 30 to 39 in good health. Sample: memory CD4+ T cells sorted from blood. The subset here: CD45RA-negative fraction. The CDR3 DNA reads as TGTGCCAGCAGTCCAGATACAGGGAACGGAAATCAGCCCCAGCATTTT. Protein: CASSPDTGNGNQPQHF.